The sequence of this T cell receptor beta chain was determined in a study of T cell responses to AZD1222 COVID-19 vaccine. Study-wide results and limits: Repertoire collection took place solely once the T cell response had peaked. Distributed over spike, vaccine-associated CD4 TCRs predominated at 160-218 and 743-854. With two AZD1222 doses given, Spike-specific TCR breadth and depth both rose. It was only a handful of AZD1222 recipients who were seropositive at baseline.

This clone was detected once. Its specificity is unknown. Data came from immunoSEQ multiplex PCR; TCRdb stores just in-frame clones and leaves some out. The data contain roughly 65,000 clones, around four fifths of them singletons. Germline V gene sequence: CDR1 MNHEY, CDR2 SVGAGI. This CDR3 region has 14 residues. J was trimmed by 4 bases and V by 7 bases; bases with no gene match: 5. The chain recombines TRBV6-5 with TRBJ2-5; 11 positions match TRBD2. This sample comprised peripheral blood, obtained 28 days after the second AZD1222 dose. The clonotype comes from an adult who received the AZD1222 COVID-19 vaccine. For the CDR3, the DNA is TGTGCCAGCATGAGTAGCGGGGGGGGAGAGACCCAGTACTTC. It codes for CASMSSGGGETQYF.